The present T cell receptor (beta chain) was sequenced within a study of blood T cells in healthy people across ages. As for the study in general: Template switching caught about one barcoded beta molecule for each two T cells.

The V end lost 0 bases, the J end lost 5 bases, and 13 bases lay between the germline ends. Germline lookup yields CDR1 DFQATT and CDR2 SNEGSKA (reference sequence). This CDR3 has 14 amino acids. The study, taken as a whole, reports: Across the age range, TCR beta diversity per million T cells fell in a roughly linear way. Diversity was higher, and naive CD4+ cells more numerous, in long-lived donors than in aged donors.

Isolated PBMCs totaled at least 6.5 million in each sample. Concerning this clonotype: Its antigen is unknown.

Combining a sample-barcoded 5' primer with a J-beta primer mix, a second PCR ran for roughly 6 to 11 cycles. In TCRdb, the 5' RACE reads were re-called with MiXCR into one record per CDR3 protein. The data hold fewer than 950,000 distinct CDR3 sequences, with approximately 35% observed a single time. Sequenced input: blood. The chain uses TRBV20-1 and TRBJ1-2; D not certain. This clonotype originated in a man aged 18 to 30 in good health. CDR3 sequence (DNA): TGCAGTGCTAGAGATGACACCCAGCTTTATGGCTACACCTTC. Protein product: CSARDDTQLYGYTF.